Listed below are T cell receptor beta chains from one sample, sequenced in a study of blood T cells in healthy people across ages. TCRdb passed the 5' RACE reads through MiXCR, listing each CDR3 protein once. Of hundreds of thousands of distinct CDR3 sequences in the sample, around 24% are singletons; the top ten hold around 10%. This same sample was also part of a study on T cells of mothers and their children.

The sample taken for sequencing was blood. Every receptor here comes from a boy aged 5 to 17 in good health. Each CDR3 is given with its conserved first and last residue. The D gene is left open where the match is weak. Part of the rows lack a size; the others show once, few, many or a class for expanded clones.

cdr3_nt: TGTGCCAGCAGCCCACAGGGGGCGCGAGGAAACACCATATATTTT
cdr3_aa: CASSPQGARGNTIYF
d_call: TRBD1
clone_size: .
v_call: TRBV7-2
j_call: TRBJ1-3

cdr3_nt: TGTGCCACCAGCACTTACGGGACAGGTCCTTATGGCTACACCTTC
cdr3_aa: CATSTYGTGPYGYTF
d_call: TRBD1
clone_size: few
v_call: TRBV15
j_call: TRBJ1-2

cdr3_nt: TGCGCCAGCAGCCAAGAAATAGCGATCTCCTACAATGAGCAGTTCTTC
cdr3_aa: CASSQEIAISYNEQFF
d_call: .
clone_size: few
v_call: TRBV4-3
j_call: TRBJ2-1

cdr3_nt: TGTGCCAGCAGCCGCTTGGCCGGGGCCAACGTCCTGACTTTC
cdr3_aa: CASSRLAGANVLTF
d_call: .
clone_size: .
v_call: TRBV6-5
j_call: TRBJ2-6

cdr3_nt: TGTGCCAGCAGCCCACGGACAGGGGGCGCGGAGCAGTACTTC
cdr3_aa: CASSPRTGGAEQYF
d_call: TRBD1
clone_size: .
v_call: TRBV9
j_call: TRBJ2-7

cdr3_nt: TGTGCCACCCGGGGCAGTACACACCGTAACACTGAAGCTTTCTTT
cdr3_aa: CATRGSTHRNTEAFF
d_call: .
clone_size: .
v_call: TRBV6-6
j_call: TRBJ1-1

cdr3_nt: TGCAGTGCTAGGGTGTCTAGCGGACAAGAGACCCAGTACTTC
cdr3_aa: CSARVSSGQETQYF
d_call: TRBD2
clone_size: many
v_call: TRBV20-1
j_call: TRBJ2-5

cdr3_nt: TGTGCCAGCAGCTCGTACAGCAATCAGCCCCAGCATTTT
cdr3_aa: CASSSYSNQPQHF
d_call: .
clone_size: .
v_call: TRBV6-2/TRBV6-3
j_call: TRBJ1-5

cdr3_nt: TGTGCCAGCAGTTCCAGGTCCGACATTCAGTACTTC
cdr3_aa: CASSSRSDIQYF
d_call: .
clone_size: few
v_call: TRBV6-2/TRBV6-3
j_call: TRBJ2-4

cdr3_nt: TGCAGTGCTAGAGATAGGACTAGCGGTCCAGAGACCCAGTACTTC
cdr3_aa: CSARDRTSGPETQYF
d_call: TRBD2
clone_size: many
v_call: TRBV20-1
j_call: TRBJ2-5

cdr3_nt: TGTGCCAGCAGCGCTTCTAGCGGGAGGTTCCAAGAGACCCAGTACTTC
cdr3_aa: CASSASSGRFQETQYF
d_call: TRBD2
clone_size: .
v_call: TRBV7-2
j_call: TRBJ2-5

cdr3_nt: TGCGCCAGCAGCCAGTACAGGGGGCGCGATCCAAGCGAGCAGTACTTC
cdr3_aa: CASSQYRGRDPSEQYF
d_call: TRBD1
clone_size: .
v_call: TRBV4-1
j_call: TRBJ2-7

cdr3_nt: TGCAGCGTCAGACAGGGGGGTAATCAGCCCCAGCATTTT
cdr3_aa: CSVRQGGNQPQHF
d_call: TRBD1
clone_size: few
v_call: TRBV29-1
j_call: TRBJ1-5

cdr3_nt: TGTGCCAGCAGCCGTACTAGGCGGAATGAGCAGTTCTTC
cdr3_aa: CASSRTRRNEQFF
d_call: .
clone_size: many
v_call: TRBV3-1
j_call: TRBJ2-1

cdr3_nt: TGTGCCAGCAGTGACCGAATTTATAGGGGCAAAAACATTCAGTACTTC
cdr3_aa: CASSDRIYRGKNIQYF
d_call: .
clone_size: few
v_call: TRBV2
j_call: TRBJ2-4

cdr3_nt: TGTGCCAGCAGTCGGTGGGGACAGGCCAATTCACCCCTCCACTTT
cdr3_aa: CASSRWGQANSPLHF
d_call: TRBD1
clone_size: .
v_call: TRBV27
j_call: TRBJ1-6

cdr3_nt: TGCAGTGCAGCACCAGATAGGGGCGGCTACAATGAGCAGTTCTTC
cdr3_aa: CSAAPDRGGYNEQFF
d_call: .
clone_size: .
v_call: TRBV20-1
j_call: TRBJ2-1

cdr3_nt: TGCGCCAGCAGCTTGAAGGGGGCAGAGCAGTTCTTC
cdr3_aa: CASSLKGAEQFF
d_call: TRBD1
clone_size: .
v_call: TRBV5-1
j_call: TRBJ2-1

cdr3_nt: TGTGCCAGCGCTCGCAGTAGCAATCAGCCCCAGCATTTT
cdr3_aa: CASARSSNQPQHF
d_call: .
clone_size: once
v_call: TRBV7-2
j_call: TRBJ1-5

cdr3_nt: TGTGCCAGCAGGCTAGCTGGACAGGGGGCTCCAGATACGCAGTATTTT
cdr3_aa: CASRLAGQGAPDTQYF
d_call: TRBD1
clone_size: few
v_call: TRBV7-3
j_call: TRBJ2-3

cdr3_nt: TGTGCCAGCAGTTACGGGACAAATCAGCCCCAGCATTTT
cdr3_aa: CASSYGTNQPQHF
d_call: .
clone_size: few
v_call: TRBV12-3/TRBV12-4
j_call: TRBJ1-5

cdr3_nt: TGTGCCAGCAGCTTGTCTTGGGACCCATCCTACAATGAGCAGTTCTTC
cdr3_aa: CASSLSWDPSYNEQFF
d_call: .
clone_size: .
v_call: TRBV5-5
j_call: TRBJ2-1

cdr3_nt: TGTGCCAGCAGCCCTGCCCGTGCGCCCGAGCAGTACTTC
cdr3_aa: CASSPARAPEQYF
d_call: .
clone_size: .
v_call: TRBV4-2
j_call: TRBJ2-7

cdr3_nt: TGTGCCAGCAGATCAGTGGGGACAGGGAGCACGGATGCGCAGTATTTT
cdr3_aa: CASRSVGTGSTDAQYF
d_call: TRBD1
clone_size: .
v_call: TRBV12-3/TRBV12-4
j_call: TRBJ2-3

cdr3_nt: TGTGCCATCAGTGAGTCGGGACAGGGTGGCAATCAGCCCCAGCATTTT
cdr3_aa: CAISESGQGGNQPQHF
d_call: TRBD1
clone_size: many
v_call: TRBV10-3
j_call: TRBJ1-5

cdr3_nt: TGCAGCGGCCTTGGGACAGGCGGAGAAGCTTTCTTT
cdr3_aa: CSGLGTGGEAFF
d_call: TRBD1
clone_size: .
v_call: TRBV29-1
j_call: TRBJ1-1

cdr3_nt: TGCGCCAGCAGCCAAGGGCCTAGCGGGAACACCGGGGAGCTGTTTTTT
cdr3_aa: CASSQGPSGNTGELFF
d_call: TRBD2
clone_size: .
v_call: TRBV4-1
j_call: TRBJ2-2

cdr3_nt: TGTGCCAGCAGTTACGAGCGGGAGGGCCTACGAGAGACCCAGTACTTC
cdr3_aa: CASSYEREGLRETQYF
d_call: TRBD2
clone_size: many
v_call: TRBV6-5
j_call: TRBJ2-5

cdr3_nt: TGTGCCAGCAGCCAAGACATGGCTAGCGGGGGCGATGAGCAGTTCTTC
cdr3_aa: CASSQDMASGGDEQFF
d_call: TRBD2
clone_size: .
v_call: TRBV3-1
j_call: TRBJ2-1

cdr3_nt: TGTGCCAGCAGTTACCTGGAGGGGGGCTACACCTTC
cdr3_aa: CASSYLEGGYTF
d_call: .
clone_size: few
v_call: TRBV6-5
j_call: TRBJ1-2

cdr3_nt: TGTGCCACCTTCGGGGCTATCCACACCGCCCCCTACGAGCAGTACTTC
cdr3_aa: CATFGAIHTAPYEQYF
d_call: .
clone_size: .
v_call: TRBV28
j_call: TRBJ2-7

cdr3_nt: TGCGCCAGCAGAGAGAAGGAACATGCTAATGAAAAACTGTTTTTT
cdr3_aa: CASREKEHANEKLFF
d_call: .
clone_size: few
v_call: TRBV5-1
j_call: TRBJ1-4

cdr3_nt: TGTGCCAGCAGTTGGTTGGACAGTGACACTGAAGCTTTCTTT
cdr3_aa: CASSWLDSDTEAFF
d_call: .
clone_size: .
v_call: TRBV12-3/TRBV12-4
j_call: TRBJ1-1

cdr3_nt: TGTGCCACCGGGCTGGTGAATCAAGAGACCCAGTACTTC
cdr3_aa: CATGLVNQETQYF
d_call: .
clone_size: few
v_call: TRBV15
j_call: TRBJ2-5

cdr3_nt: TGTGCCAGTCGGCTCTGGGGCAATGAGCAGTTCTTC
cdr3_aa: CASRLWGNEQFF
d_call: .
clone_size: .
v_call: TRBV19
j_call: TRBJ2-1

cdr3_nt: TGTGCCAGCACCCCGGACAGGGAGGCGTACACCGGGGAGCTGTTTTTT
cdr3_aa: CASTPDREAYTGELFF
d_call: TRBD1
clone_size: few
v_call: TRBV2
j_call: TRBJ2-2

cdr3_nt: TGTGCCAGCAGCTCAAAACCCCGGGAGCAGTTCTTC
cdr3_aa: CASSSKPREQFF
d_call: .
clone_size: once
v_call: TRBV7-8
j_call: TRBJ2-1

cdr3_nt: TGTGCCAGCAGCTTAGCTGGGGCCCGAGCAACTAATGAAAAACTGTTTTTT
cdr3_aa: CASSLAGARATNEKLFF
d_call: .
clone_size: .
v_call: TRBV11-2
j_call: TRBJ1-4

cdr3_nt: TGTGCCAGCAGCCTCAGCAGCACTGAAGCTTTCTTT
cdr3_aa: CASSLSSTEAFF
d_call: .
clone_size: .
v_call: TRBV13
j_call: TRBJ1-1

cdr3_nt: TGTGCCAACAGTGATATAGGGACAGGGGGGAACACTGAAGCTTTCTTT
cdr3_aa: CANSDIGTGGNTEAFF
d_call: TRBD1
clone_size: .
v_call: TRBV12-3/TRBV12-4
j_call: TRBJ1-1

cdr3_nt: TGTGCCTGGATTGGGGGGACAGGGTTTTCATACGAGCAGTACTTC
cdr3_aa: CAWIGGTGFSYEQYF
d_call: TRBD1
clone_size: few
v_call: TRBV30
j_call: TRBJ2-7

cdr3_nt: TGTGCCAGCAGTTTACAGAATCCGTTTCAGCAGTTCTTC
cdr3_aa: CASSLQNPFQQFF
d_call: .
clone_size: .
v_call: TRBV28
j_call: TRBJ2-1